This T cell receptor beta chain comes out of a study of cytomegalovirus exposure and HLA in healthy donors. For the study at large: There were 350 to 450 genotyped donors. Of these, about 80% fell in the genetic ancestry cluster associated with self-reported Caucasian donors. Study outcomes and limitations: Sequences of the TCR beta chain were said to predict the HLA-A and HLA-B alleles of most subjects accurately. Being indistinguishable, some V segments were excluded, TRBV6-2 and TRBV6-3 among them. Data from an earlier analysis indicated that most TCR beta V segments were productive either about 87% or about 30% of the time.

From germline, CDR1 is SGHNT and CDR2 YYREEE (reference sequence). This CDR3 contains 13 residues. The ends were cut back, 9 bases at V and 0 bases at J, with 12 bases in the middle. PCR used 60 Vbeta primers and 13 Jbeta primers. Produced via immunoSEQ multiplex PCR; TCRdb's table is partial and in-frame only. The data contain some 140,000 clones, about 85% of them singletons. Worth noting for this clone: Its antigen is unknown.

The TCR comes from a young man in good health and CMV-seropositive. The specimen was PBMCs. This chain uses TRBV5-4 with TRBJ1-1; D not resolved. CDR3 nucleotide sequence: TGTGCCACCCTCGGGAGTATGAACACTGAAGCTTTCTTT. Translation: CATLGSMNTEAFF.